Included here is one TCR beta chain sequence, with context. What it binds is unknown. The assay was immunoSEQ multiplex PCR, and TCRdb's table has in-frame clones only and misses some. The sample includes some 150,000 clones, 75% to 90% seen only once; the top ten take 3.5% to 4.5%. CDR3 length equals 17 residues. The germline gives CDR1 MDHEN, CDR2 SYDVKM. J lost 6 bases, V lost 3 bases, and 13 bases had no gene match. These data are taken from a study of T cell responses to AZD1222 COVID-19 vaccine. Whole-study results and caveats: Nearly half of spike-specific TCRs reportedly go after variant regions that carry no mutations.

This clonotype was sampled from an adult who received the MenACWY meningococcal vaccine as a control. V is TRBV28 and J is TRBJ2-2; 7 bases align to TRBD1. Sequencing was performed on peripheral blood, taken 28 days after the second dose of the MenACWY control vaccine. CDR3: CASSFFPGQGVSGELFF. The CDR3 nucleotides are TGTGCCAGCAGTTTTTTCCCCGGGCAGGGGGTATCCGGGGAGCTGTTTTTT.